This is a list of T cell receptor beta chains from one sample in a study of T cell responses to AZD1222 COVID-19 vaccine. Data came from immunoSEQ multiplex PCR; TCRdb stores just in-frame clones and leaves some out. The table has some 90,000 clones, approximately 86% seen once. The sample was peripheral blood, taken on day 0 of AZD1222 vaccination. Source of these receptors: an adult in good health. Both conserved end residues are part of each CDR3. The order of the fields is J gene, V gene, D gene, clone size, CDR3 protein, CDR3 DNA. A D gene is named only where the DNA matches it firmly. Clone sizes are given selectively: once, few, many, or a class where the clone is expanded.

>TRBJ2-3|TRBV9|-|-
CASSVATSSPRGTQYF
TGTGCCAGCAGCGTAGCCACTAGCTCCCCTCGGGGTACGCAGTATTTT
>TRBJ1-4|TRBV6-5|TRBD1|-
CASSYRGTADVGKLFF
TGTGCCAGCAGTTACCGCGGGACAGCCGACGTGGGAAAACTGTTTTTT
>TRBJ2-1|TRBV7-3|TRBD2|-
CASSPTPTSGNWNEQFF
TGTGCCAGCAGCCCAACCCCAACTAGCGGGAATTGGAATGAGCAGTTCTTC
>TRBJ2-2|TRBV19|TRBD1|few
CASNAGTGMLTGELFF
TGTGCCAGTAACGCCGGGACAGGGATGCTCACCGGGGAGCTGTTTTTT
>TRBJ1-5|TRBV7-9|-|few
CASSSSTGDDQPQHF
TGTGCCAGCAGCTCGTCGACAGGAGATGACCAGCCCCAGCATTTT
>TRBJ2-7|TRBV7-9|-|-
CASSFGGSSYEQYF
TGTGCCAGCAGCTTTGGTGGGAGCTCCTACGAGCAGTACTTC
>TRBJ1-2|TRBV27|-|-
CASSSNFRGAGYGYTF
TGTGCCAGCAGTTCGAATTTTCGGGGCGCCGGCTATGGCTACACCTTC
>TRBJ2-1|TRBV27|TRBD2|-
CASSFKTSGSHGDEQFF
TGTGCCAGCAGCTTTAAAACTAGCGGGAGTCATGGCGATGAGCAGTTCTTC
>TRBJ2-5|TRBV5-1|-|-
CASSLGTGSETQYF
TGCGCCAGCAGCTTGGGAACAGGGAGCGAGACCCAGTACTTC
>TRBJ1-2|TRBV29-1|TRBD1|-
CSVDPPGGRGYTF
TGCAGCGTTGACCCGCCAGGGGGGCGGGGCTACACCTTC
>TRBJ1-4|TRBV11-3|-|-
CASSEGGRINEKLFF
TGTGCCAGCAGCGAAGGGGGACGGATAAATGAAAAACTGTTTTTT
>TRBJ1-5|TRBV6-5|-|-
CASRAGGNQPQHF
TGTGCCAGCAGGGCAGGGGGCAATCAGCCCCAGCATTTT
>TRBJ2-5|TRBV10-3|TRBD1|-
CAISEAGQGAQETQYF
TGTGCCATCAGTGAGGCGGGGCAGGGGGCCCAAGAGACCCAGTACTTC
>TRBJ2-7|TRBV11-2|-|-
CASSLVWRGEQYF
TGTGCCAGCAGCTTAGTGTGGCGAGGGGAGCAGTACTTC
>TRBJ1-5|TRBV19|-|-
CASSIRRAGKGDYSNQPQHF
TGTGCCAGTAGTATCCGCCGGGCAGGGAAAGGGGATTATAGCAATCAGCCCCAGCATTTT
>TRBJ1-6|TRBV3-1/TRBV3-2|-|once
CASSPQRDSPLHF
TGTGCCAGCAGTCCACAGAGAGATTCACCCCTCCACTTT
>TRBJ2-5|TRBV4-1|TRBD1|-
CASSQTGQGFETQYF
TGCGCCAGCAGCCAAACGGGACAGGGGTTTGAGACCCAGTACTTC
>TRBJ1-2|TRBV11-2|-|once
CASSSLGVPNYGYTF
TGTGCCAGCAGCTCCCTCGGGGTGCCTAACTATGGCTACACCTTC
>TRBJ2-2|TRBV28|TRBD1|-
CASRTGWDTGELFF
TGTGCCAGTAGGACAGGGTGGGACACCGGGGAGCTGTTTTTT
>TRBJ2-7|TRBV28|TRBD2|few
CASSPGLLPYEQYF
TGTGCCAGCAGCCCGGGACTACTCCCCTACGAGCAGTACTTC
>TRBJ2-1|TRBV7-3|-|-
CASSLRDSKGNEQFF
TGTGCCAGCAGCCTCCGGGACTCGAAGGGCAATGAGCAGTTCTTC
>TRBJ2-1|TRBV11-2|TRBD2|-
CASSLVRTSENEQFF
TGTGCCAGCAGCTTAGTTAGGACTAGCGAAAATGAGCAGTTCTTC
>TRBJ2-2|TRBV11-3|TRBD2|once
CASSRSGMVGELFF
TGTGCCAGCAGCCGTAGCGGGATGGTCGGGGAGCTGTTTTTT
>TRBJ2-5|TRBV7-2|-|-
CASSFASLLGETQYF
TGTGCCAGCAGCTTTGCCTCCCTGCTAGGGGAGACCCAGTACTTC
>TRBJ2-1|TRBV29-1|-|once
CSVLRGDRAFGQFF
TGCAGCGTCCTCAGGGGGGACCGAGCTTTTGGGCAGTTCTTC
>TRBJ2-7|TRBV6-5|TRBD2|-
CASRGTSGPSYEQYF
TGTGCCAGCAGAGGGACTAGCGGGCCCTCCTACGAGCAGTACTTC
>TRBJ2-7|TRBV5-1|TRBD2|-
CASSLNGGGRSSYEQYF
TGCGCCAGCAGCTTGAATGGCGGCGGGAGATCAAGCTACGAGCAGTACTTC
>TRBJ2-1|TRBV28|TRBD2|-
CASRELGTSGRVGSYNEQFF
TGTGCCAGCAGAGAGCTCGGGACTAGCGGGAGGGTAGGGTCCTACAATGAGCAGTTCTTC
>TRBJ2-1|TRBV21-1|-|-
CASSIGLERDNEQFF
TGTGCCAGCAGCATAGGACTAGAGAGAGACAATGAGCAGTTCTTC
>TRBJ1-2|TRBV18|-|-
CASSPLGQVYGYTF
TGTGCCAGCTCACCACTTGGTCAGGTCTATGGCTACACCTTC
>TRBJ2-3|TRBV28|-|-
CASSFGGRLGYTQYF
TGTGCCAGCAGTTTTGGAGGGAGGTTGGGATATACGCAGTATTTT
>TRBJ1-2|TRBV24-1|TRBD1|-
CATSDSTGALYTF
TGTGCCACCAGTGATTCGACAGGGGCCCTCTACACCTTC
>TRBJ2-1|TRBV7-7|-|-
CASSSLDLGRRYNEQFF
TGTGCCAGCAGCTCCCTGGATTTGGGGCGGCGGTACAATGAGCAGTTCTTC
>TRBJ1-2|TRBV7-9|-|-
CASSSALQSIYGYTF
TGTGCCAGCAGCTCAGCACTACAGTCAATCTATGGCTACACCTTC
>TRBJ1-1|TRBV6-2/TRBV6-3|-|-
CASSYTGGYTEAFF
TGTGCCAGCAGTTACACGGGAGGGTACACTGAAGCTTTCTTT
>TRBJ2-1|TRBV5-1|-|-
CASSLDTNNEQFF
TGCGCCAGCAGCTTGGACACGAACAATGAGCAGTTCTTC
>TRBJ1-3|TRBV28|TRBD1|-
CASNLDRVGNTIYF
TGTGCCAGCAACCTTGACAGGGTTGGAAACACCATATATTTT
>TRBJ1-2|TRBV3-1/TRBV3-2|-|-
CASSPSAMWGYYYGYTF
TGTGCCAGCAGCCCCTCGGCGATGTGGGGCTATTACTATGGCTACACCTTC
>TRBJ2-7|TRBV4-1|TRBD2|-
CASSQGLAGSYEQYF
TGCGCCAGCAGCCAAGGGCTAGCGGGAAGCTACGAGCAGTACTTC
>TRBJ2-7|TRBV5-1|-|-
CASTVAGHYEQYF
TGCGCCAGCACTGTCGCGGGACACTACGAGCAGTACTTC
>TRBJ2-1|TRBV19|TRBD2|-
CASSIAAGLAEYNEQFF
TGTGCCAGTAGTATCGCGGCCGGACTAGCGGAGTACAATGAGCAGTTCTTC
>TRBJ2-2|TRBV11-2|-|-
CASSPDLGLGAAGELFF
TGTGCCAGCAGCCCGGATCTTGGGTTAGGCGCTGCCGGGGAGCTGTTTTTT
>TRBJ2-5|TRBV18|-|-
CASSPREGTGETQYF
TGTGCCAGCTCACCAAGGGAAGGTACGGGGGAGACCCAGTACTTC
>TRBJ1-1|TRBV20-1|TRBD1|few
CSASPTAGTGLMNTEAFF
TGCAGTGCTAGTCCGACAGCCGGGACAGGCCTTATGAACACTGAAGCTTTCTTT
>TRBJ2-3|TRBV9|TRBD1|-
CASSRTGSTDTQYF
TGTGCCAGCAGCAGGACAGGGTCCACAGATACGCAGTATTTT
>TRBJ2-2|TRBV5-1|TRBD2|few
CASSLLAGGTSSGELFF
TGCGCCAGCAGCTTACTAGCGGGAGGGACTTCAAGCGGGGAGCTGTTTTTT
>TRBJ2-5|TRBV4-1|TRBD2|-
CASSQIFRTSGQETQYF
TGCGCCAGCAGCCAAATTTTTAGGACTAGCGGGCAAGAGACCCAGTACTTC
>TRBJ1-2|TRBV29-1|TRBD1|-
CSVQDRGVGYTF
TGCAGCGTTCAGGACAGGGGGGTTGGCTACACCTTC
>TRBJ1-5|TRBV5-6|-|-
CASSLPGQPQHF
TGTGCCAGCAGTCTACCAGGTCAGCCCCAGCATTTT
>TRBJ1-2|TRBV2|-|-
CASSGTAGWNGYTF
TGTGCCAGCAGCGGGACTGCAGGTTGGAATGGCTACACCTTC
>TRBJ1-4|TRBV10-3|-|once
CAISDLQGREKLFF
TGTGCCATCAGTGATCTACAGGGAAGGGAAAAACTGTTTTTT
>TRBJ1-4|TRBV5-1|-|once
CASSLWGEEEKLFF
TGCGCCAGCAGCTTGTGGGGGGAAGAAGAAAAACTGTTTTTT
>TRBJ2-7|TRBV5-3|-|-
CARSLLRFHYEQYF
TGTGCCAGAAGCTTGCTCAGGTTCCACTACGAGCAGTACTTC
>TRBJ1-1|TRBV5-6|-|-
CASSLGRSNTEAFF
TGTGCCAGCAGCTTGGGACGGTCAAACACTGAAGCTTTCTTT
>TRBJ2-7|TRBV25-1|-|-
CASSYPGREQYF
TGTGCCAGCAGTTACCCCGGACGGGAGCAGTACTTC
>TRBJ1-2|TRBV5-1|TRBD1|few
CASSSGQGASYGYTF
TGCGCCAGCAGCTCGGGACAGGGGGCGAGTTACGGCTACACCTTC
>TRBJ1-6|TRBV28|-|-
CASSIQGHSPLHF
TGTGCCAGCAGTATACAGGGTCATTCACCCCTCCACTTT
>TRBJ2-7|TRBV25-1|TRBD1|once
CASSRQGSYEQYF
TGTGCCAGCAGTAGACAGGGTTCCTACGAGCAGTACTTC
>TRBJ1-2|TRBV18|TRBD1|-
CASSPGTGDYYGYTF
TGTGCCAGCTCCCCTGGGACAGGGGATTACTATGGCTACACCTTC